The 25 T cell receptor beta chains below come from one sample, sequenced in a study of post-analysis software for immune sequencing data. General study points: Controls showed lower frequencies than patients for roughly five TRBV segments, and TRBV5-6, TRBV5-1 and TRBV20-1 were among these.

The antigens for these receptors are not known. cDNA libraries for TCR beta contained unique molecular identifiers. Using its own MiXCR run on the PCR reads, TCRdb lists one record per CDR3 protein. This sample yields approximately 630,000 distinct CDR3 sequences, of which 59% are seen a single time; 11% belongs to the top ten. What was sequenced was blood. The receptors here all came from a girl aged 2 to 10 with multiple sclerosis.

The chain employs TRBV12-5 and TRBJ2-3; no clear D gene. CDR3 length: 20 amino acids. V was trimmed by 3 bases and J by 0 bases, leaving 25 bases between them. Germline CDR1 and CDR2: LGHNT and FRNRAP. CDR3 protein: CASGFRPSLQQSSSTDTQYF. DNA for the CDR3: TGTGCTAGTGGTTTTAGACCGTCTTTACAGCAATCCTCTAGCACAGATACGCAGTATTTT.

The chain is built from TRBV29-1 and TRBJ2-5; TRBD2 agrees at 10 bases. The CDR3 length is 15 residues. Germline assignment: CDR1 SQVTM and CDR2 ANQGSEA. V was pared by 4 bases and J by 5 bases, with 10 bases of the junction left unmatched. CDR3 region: CSVALAGGREETQYF. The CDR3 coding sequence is TGCAGCGTTGCCTTAGCGGGAGGCCGTGAGGAGACCCAGTACTTC.

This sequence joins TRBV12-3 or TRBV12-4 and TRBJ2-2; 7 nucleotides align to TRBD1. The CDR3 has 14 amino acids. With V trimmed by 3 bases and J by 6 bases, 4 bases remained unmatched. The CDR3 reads CASSFTGEPGELFF. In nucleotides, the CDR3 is TGTGCCAGCAGTTTTACAGGGGAACCCGGGGAGCTGTTTTTT.

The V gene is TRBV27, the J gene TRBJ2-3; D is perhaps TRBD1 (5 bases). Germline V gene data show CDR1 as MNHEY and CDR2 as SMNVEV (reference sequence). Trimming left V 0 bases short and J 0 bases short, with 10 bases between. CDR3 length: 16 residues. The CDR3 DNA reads TGTGCCAGCAGTTTATCGATAAGGGGAAGCACAGATACGCAGTATTTT. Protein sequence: CASSLSIRGSTDTQYF.

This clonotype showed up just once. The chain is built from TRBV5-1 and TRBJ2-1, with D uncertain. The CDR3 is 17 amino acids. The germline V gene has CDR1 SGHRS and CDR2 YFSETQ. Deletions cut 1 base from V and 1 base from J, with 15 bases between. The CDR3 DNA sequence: TGCGCCAGCAGCTTGAACGGAGATCCCCTTTCCTACAATGAGCAGTTCTTC. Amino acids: CASSLNGDPLSYNEQFF.

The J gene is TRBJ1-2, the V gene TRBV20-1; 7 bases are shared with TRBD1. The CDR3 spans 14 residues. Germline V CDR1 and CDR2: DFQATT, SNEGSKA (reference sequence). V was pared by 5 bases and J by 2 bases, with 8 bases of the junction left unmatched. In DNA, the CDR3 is TGCAGTGCTGTAAACCCACAGGGGAACTATGGCTACACCTTC. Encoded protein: CSAVNPQGNYGYTF.

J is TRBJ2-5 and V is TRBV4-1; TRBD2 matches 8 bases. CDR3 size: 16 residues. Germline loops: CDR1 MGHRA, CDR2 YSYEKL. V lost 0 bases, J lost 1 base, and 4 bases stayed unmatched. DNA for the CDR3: TGCGCCAGCAGCCAAGATCACGCGGGAGGCCAAGAGACCCAGTACTTC. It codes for CASSQDHAGGQETQYF.

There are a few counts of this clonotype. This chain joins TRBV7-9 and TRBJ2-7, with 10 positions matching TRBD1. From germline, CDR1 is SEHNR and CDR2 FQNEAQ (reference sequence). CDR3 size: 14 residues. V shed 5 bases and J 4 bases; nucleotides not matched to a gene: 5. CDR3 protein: CASSTGTGEYEQYF. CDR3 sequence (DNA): TGTGCCAGCAGCACCGGGACAGGGGAGTACGAGCAGTACTTC.

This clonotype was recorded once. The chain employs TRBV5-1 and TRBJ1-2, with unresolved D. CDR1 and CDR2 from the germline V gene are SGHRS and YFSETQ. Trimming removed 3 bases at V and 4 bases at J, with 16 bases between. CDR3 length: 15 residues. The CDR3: CASSSIPGSAYGYTF. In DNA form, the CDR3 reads TGCGCCAGCAGCTCCATCCCAGGATCAGCCTATGGCTACACCTTC.

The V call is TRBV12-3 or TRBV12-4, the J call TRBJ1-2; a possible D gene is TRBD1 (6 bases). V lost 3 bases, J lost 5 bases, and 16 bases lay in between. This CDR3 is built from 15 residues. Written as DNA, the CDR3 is TGTGCCAGCAGTTTGGCCCCCGGGGGCGAGTATGGCTACACCTTC. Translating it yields CASSLAPGGEYGYTF.

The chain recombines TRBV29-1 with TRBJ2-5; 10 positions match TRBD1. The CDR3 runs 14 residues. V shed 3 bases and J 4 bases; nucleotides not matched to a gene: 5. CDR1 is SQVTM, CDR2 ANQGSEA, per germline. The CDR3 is CSVDSTGGPETQYF. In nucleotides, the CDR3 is TGCAGCGTTGATTCGACAGGGGGCCCAGAGACCCAGTACTTC.

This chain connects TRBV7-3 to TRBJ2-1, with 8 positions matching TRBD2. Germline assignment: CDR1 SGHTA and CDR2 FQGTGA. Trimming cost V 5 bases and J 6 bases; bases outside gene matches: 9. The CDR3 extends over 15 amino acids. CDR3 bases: TGTGCCAGCAGCCAGGGACTAGGGTCGGTCAATGAGCAGTTCTTC. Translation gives CASSQGLGSVNEQFF.

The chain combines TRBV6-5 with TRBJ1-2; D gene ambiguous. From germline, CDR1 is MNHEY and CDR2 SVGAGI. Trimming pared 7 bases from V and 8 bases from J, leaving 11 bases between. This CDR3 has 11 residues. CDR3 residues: CASTGGRGYTF. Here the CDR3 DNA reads TGTGCCAGCACCGGAGGTCGAGGCTACACCTTC.

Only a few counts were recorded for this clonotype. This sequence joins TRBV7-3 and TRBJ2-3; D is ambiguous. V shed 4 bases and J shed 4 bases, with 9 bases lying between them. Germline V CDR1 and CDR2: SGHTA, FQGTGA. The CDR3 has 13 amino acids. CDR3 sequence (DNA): TGTGCCAGCAGCTCCCAGACTTCAGATACGCAGTATTTT. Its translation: CASSSQTSDTQYF.

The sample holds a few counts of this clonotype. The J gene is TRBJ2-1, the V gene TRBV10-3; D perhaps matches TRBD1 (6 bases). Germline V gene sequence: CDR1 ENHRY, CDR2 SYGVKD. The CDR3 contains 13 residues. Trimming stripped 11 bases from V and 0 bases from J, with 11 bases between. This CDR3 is CAVGQSSYNEQFF. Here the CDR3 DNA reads TGTGCCGTAGGACAGAGCTCCTACAATGAGCAGTTCTTC.

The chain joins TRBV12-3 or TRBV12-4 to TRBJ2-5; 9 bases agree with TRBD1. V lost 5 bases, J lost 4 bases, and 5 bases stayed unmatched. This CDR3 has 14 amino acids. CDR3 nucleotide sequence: TGTGCCAGCAGTAACATACAGGGGGCAGAGACCCAGTACTTC. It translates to CASSNIQGAETQYF.

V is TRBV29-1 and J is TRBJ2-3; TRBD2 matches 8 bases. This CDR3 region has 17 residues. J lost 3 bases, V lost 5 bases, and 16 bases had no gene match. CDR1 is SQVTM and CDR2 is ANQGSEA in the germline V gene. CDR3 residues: CSVRPYQTSEETDTQYF. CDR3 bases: TGCAGCGTTAGGCCCTACCAGACTAGCGAGGAGACAGATACGCAGTATTTT.

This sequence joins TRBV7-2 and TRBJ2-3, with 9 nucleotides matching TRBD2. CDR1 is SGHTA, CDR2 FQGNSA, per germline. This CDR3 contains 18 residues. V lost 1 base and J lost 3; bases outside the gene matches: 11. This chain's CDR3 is CASSLGLAGRGPTDTQYF. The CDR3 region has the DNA TGTGCCAGCAGCTTAGGGCTAGCGGGGAGGGGACCTACAGATACGCAGTATTTT.

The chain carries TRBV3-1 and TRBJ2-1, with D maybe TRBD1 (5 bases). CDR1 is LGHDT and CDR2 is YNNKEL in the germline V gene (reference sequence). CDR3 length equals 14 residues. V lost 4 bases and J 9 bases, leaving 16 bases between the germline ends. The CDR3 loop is CASSPRQGTAEQFF. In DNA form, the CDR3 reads TGTGCCAGCAGCCCGCGTCAGGGTACGGCTGAGCAGTTCTTC.

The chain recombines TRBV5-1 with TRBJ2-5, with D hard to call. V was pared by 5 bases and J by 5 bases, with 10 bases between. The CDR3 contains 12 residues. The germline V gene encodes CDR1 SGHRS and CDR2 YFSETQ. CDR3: CASSKSRETQYF. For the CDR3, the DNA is TGCGCCAGCAGTAAAAGCCGCGAGACCCAGTACTTC.

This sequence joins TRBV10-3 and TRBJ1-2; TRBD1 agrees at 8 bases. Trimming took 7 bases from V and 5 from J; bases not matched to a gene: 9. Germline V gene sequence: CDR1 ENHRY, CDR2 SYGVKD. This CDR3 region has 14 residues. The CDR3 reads CAITVDRGVYGYTF. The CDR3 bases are TGTGCCATCACGGTCGACAGGGGCGTTTATGGCTACACCTTC.

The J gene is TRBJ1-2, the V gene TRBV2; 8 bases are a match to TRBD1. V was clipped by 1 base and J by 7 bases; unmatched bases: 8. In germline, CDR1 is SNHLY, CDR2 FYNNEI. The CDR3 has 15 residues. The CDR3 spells CASSEGQGALFGYTF. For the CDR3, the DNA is TGTGCCAGCAGTGAAGGGCAGGGGGCTCTGTTTGGCTACACCTTC.

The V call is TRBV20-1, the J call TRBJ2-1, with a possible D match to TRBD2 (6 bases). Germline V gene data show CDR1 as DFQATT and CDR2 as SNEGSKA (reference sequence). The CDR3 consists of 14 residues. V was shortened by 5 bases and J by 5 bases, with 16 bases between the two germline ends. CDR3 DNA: TGCAGTGCTTCGAGACTAGTACAGAACAATGAGCAGTTCTTC. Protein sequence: CSASRLVQNNEQFF.

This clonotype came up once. This CDR3 is CASSSRTGTGQETQYF. The DNA of the CDR3 is TGCGCCAGCAGCTCAAGGACAGGGACGGGCCAAGAGACCCAGTACTTC. The rearrangement links TRBV5-1 to TRBJ2-5, with 8 bases matching TRBD1. CDR1 and CDR2 from the germline V gene are SGHRS and YFSETQ. The CDR3 has 16 residues. V trimming: 3 bases; J trimming: 1 base; junction bases outside the gene matches: 8.

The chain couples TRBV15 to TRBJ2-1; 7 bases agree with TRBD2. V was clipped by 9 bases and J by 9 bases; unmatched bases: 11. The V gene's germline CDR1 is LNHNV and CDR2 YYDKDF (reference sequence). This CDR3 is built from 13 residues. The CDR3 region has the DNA TGTGCCACGAAAGCGGGAATGGAGTTTGAGCAGTTCTTC. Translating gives CATKAGMEFEQFF.